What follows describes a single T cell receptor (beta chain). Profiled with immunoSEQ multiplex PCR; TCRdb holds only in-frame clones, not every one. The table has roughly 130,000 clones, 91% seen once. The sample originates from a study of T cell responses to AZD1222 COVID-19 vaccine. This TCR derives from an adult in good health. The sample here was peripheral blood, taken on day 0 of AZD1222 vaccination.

As DNA, the CDR3 is TGTGCCAGCAGTTTAGGGCTAGGAGGCTACACCTTC. It is translated as CASSLGLGGYTF. The chain recombines TRBV12-3 or TRBV12-4 with TRBJ1-2; D is unresolved. The germline V and J ends were trimmed by 1 base and 8 bases, with 8 bases remaining between them. This CDR3 comprises 12 residues.